This section outlines one TCR beta chain sequence together with its context. The antigen it recognizes is unknown. No per-base quality is available; no much larger clone lies one base away. Between the V and J ends, shortened by 4 bases and 0 bases respectively, the junction contains 8 bases. The germline V gene gives CDR1 as SGHDT and CDR2 as YYEEEE. The CDR3 runs 14 residues from the cysteine to the phenylalanine. Just CDR3 DNA is preserved here, 42 bases in frame from base 1. The sample originates from a study of cytomegalovirus exposure and HLA in healthy donors (dated by TCRdb to the late 2010s). The study in broad terms: The roughly 700 repertoires of the first cohort and the roughly 120 validation repertoires were produced on the same platform, according to a later analysis. The aim of the study was to test whether cataloging public T cell receptors could identify signatures of past pathogen exposure. A separate validation cohort of about 110 different subjects was used in addition to the roughly 620-subject first cohort. High-throughput TCR immunosequencing, statistical association of individual TCRs with disease status, and machine learning were combined to predict cytomegalovirus infection status. Broader findings and caveats from the paper: In a later analysis, TCRs clustered in the first cohort were found to also tend to co-occur in the roughly 120 validation repertoires, with 94% of cluster scores above 0. The classifier was reported to diagnose cytomegalovirus status with high specificity and sensitivity in both the original cohort and the validation cohort. In the study, about 150 TCR beta chains were listed as associated with cytomegalovirus. Across donors, most TCR sequences were observed very rarely, whereas some public TCRs were present in many individuals. A later analysis had no HLA typing for the validation cohort, so co-occurrence there was scored across all 110 or so repertoires. A few of the identified cytomegalovirus-associated TCR beta chains were confirmed in vitro to be specific for cytomegalovirus antigens. The authors suggested that the approach could potentially be generalized to other disease states and immunological phenotypes.

The donors were included in the validation cohort of some 110 subjects, a group kept apart from the approximately 650-subject first cohort. Libraries came from the immunoSEQ multiplex PCR assay. As for the authors' bioinformatics: A statistical classification framework was built to diagnose cytomegalovirus status from the catalog of TCR beta chain sequences. TCRdb took over this immuneACCESS table, retaining in-frame rearrangements with V and J assigned. Such tables are incomplete; in checked studies, under half of the missing clones stem from an unresolved V gene, and the remainder is unexplained. For V, J and clone size, that table is used; D and trimming come from the DNA. In all, the sample holds 75,000 to 100,000 clones, and around 96% of those were seen once. More than 0.65% of the sample is in the top ten clones.

The sequenced sample was PBMCs. The chain uses TRBV5-6 and TRBJ1-5, with the D gene not clear enough to name. This clonotype was sampled from a man aged 18 to 30 in good health and CMV-seronegative. The DNA sequence reads TGTGCCAGCAGCGCAGGATATAGCAATCAGCCCCAGCATTTT. Translated, this gives CASSAGYSNQPQHF.